This T cell receptor beta chain comes out of a study of identical twins. The germline CDR1 and CDR2 sequences are SQVTM and ANQGSEA. J gave up 3 bases and V 5 bases, and 7 bases lay outside the gene matches. CDR3 length: 14 residues. TCRdb reanalysed the 5' RACE reads using MiXCR and keeps one entry per CDR3 protein. The table shows around 1.7 million distinct CDR3 sequences, with about 30% occurring only once. The sequence derives from a newborn girl in good health. The rearrangement links TRBV29-1 to TRBJ1-2, with 9 bases identical to TRBD1. The specimen sequenced was cord blood. The CDR3 sequence is CSVWDRAGDYGYTF. The CDR3 DNA reads TGCAGCGTTTGGGACAGGGCGGGTGACTATGGCTACACCTTC.